The present T cell receptor (beta chain) was sequenced within a study of blood T cell repertoires in COVID-19. In the original workflow: Amplification of reference gene primers was used by the study to estimate nucleated cell counts. Profiling relied on immunoSEQ multiplex PCR, and the TCRdb table lists in-frame clones only, not all of them. V and J calls plus clone size are reproduced from that table; the DNA served to infer D and trimming. The data contain about 140,000 clones, 70% to 90% of them singletons. The germline CDR1 and CDR2 sequences are SEHNR and FQNEAQ (reference sequence). The CDR3 runs to 18 residues. With V trimmed by 2 bases and J by 5 bases, 15 bases remained unmatched.

This receptor was identified in a woman aged 55-69 years with acute or convalescent COVID-19. Sequencing was done on a sample of peripheral blood. The chain combines TRBV7-9 with TRBJ2-3; TRBD1 aligns across 8 bases. In DNA, the CDR3 is TGTGCCAGCAGCTTATCTGGGCTAACGGACAGGGAGCAAGATACGCAGTATTTT. Its translation is CASSLSGLTDREQDTQYF.